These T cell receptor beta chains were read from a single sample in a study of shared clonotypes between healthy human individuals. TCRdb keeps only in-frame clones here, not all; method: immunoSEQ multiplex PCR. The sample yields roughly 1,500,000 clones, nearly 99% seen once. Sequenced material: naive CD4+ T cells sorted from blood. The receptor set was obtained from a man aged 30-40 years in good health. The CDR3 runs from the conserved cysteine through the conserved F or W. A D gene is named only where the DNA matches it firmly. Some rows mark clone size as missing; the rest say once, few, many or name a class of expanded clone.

TGCGCCAGCAGCTTCCTTAACCAAAACAATGAGCAGTTCTTC CASSFLNQNNEQFF TRBJ2-1 - TRBV5-1 -
TGTGCCAGCTCACCCCGGACTAGCGGGAGGGGTTCCAATGAGCAGTTCTTC CASSPRTSGRGSNEQFF TRBJ2-1 - TRBV18 TRBD2
TGTGCCAGTAGTTTGGTAGCGGGAGTTTACAATGAGCAGTTCTTC CASSLVAGVYNEQFF TRBJ2-1 - TRBV19 TRBD2
TGCAGTGCGGGGGGGATGGGCTACACCTTC CSAGGMGYTF TRBJ1-2 - TRBV20-1 -
TGCGCCAGCAGCGAACAGGGGAATGGCTACACCTTC CASSEQGNGYTF TRBJ1-2 once TRBV5-1 TRBD1
TGTGCCACCAGGAGCCGGGGCGAGCAGTACTTC CATRSRGEQYF TRBJ2-7 - TRBV15 -
TGTGCCAGCAGCTCCCGGGACAGGGGTCAGGTGACCCAGTACTTC CASSSRDRGQVTQYF TRBJ2-5 - TRBV7-9 TRBD1
TGTGCCAGCTCACGCTCTGAAATCAATGAGCAGTTCTTC CASSRSEINEQFF TRBJ2-1 - TRBV18 -
TGTGCCAGCTCACCACTTACGCAACACCCAGGTGGCAATCCGCCCCAGCATTTT CASSPLTQHPGGNPPQHF TRBJ1-5 once TRBV18 -
TGTGCCAGCTCACCCAGCGGGAGTTCCGGCGAGCAGTACTTC CASSPSGSSGEQYF TRBJ2-7 - TRBV18 TRBD2
TGTGCCAGCAGTTTGGGACTAGCGGGAGGCCACTCCTACAATGAGCAGTTCTTC CASSLGLAGGHSYNEQFF TRBJ2-1 - TRBV27 TRBD2
TGCGCCAGCAGCTTGAGTCTAACAGCCACCGGGGAGCTGTTTTTT CASSLSLTATGELFF TRBJ2-2 - TRBV5-1 -
TGTGCCAGCAGTCCGCGACGCGGGGTCCCGACAGCCCACGAGCAGTACTTC CASSPRRGVPTAHEQYF TRBJ2-7 - TRBV27 -
TGCGCCAGCAGCCCCCGGGACACCAACTATGGCTACACCTTC CASSPRDTNYGYTF TRBJ1-2 - TRBV5-1 -
TGCGCCAGCAGCTCCAAGTTAGAGGAGCCCTCCTACGAGCAGTACTTC CASSSKLEEPSYEQYF TRBJ2-7 - TRBV5-1 -
TGCAGCGTGGAAGGTTGGAATTATCAAGAGACCCAGTACTTC CSVEGWNYQETQYF TRBJ2-5 - TRBV29-1 -
TGTGCCAGCAGCTTAGAACAGGCAACCCAAGAGACCCAGTACTTC CASSLEQATQETQYF TRBJ2-5 - TRBV11-2 -
TGCGCCAGCAGGTTGACTAGCGGGACGTACGAGCAGTACTTC CASRLTSGTYEQYF TRBJ2-7 - TRBV5-1 TRBD2
TGTGCCAGCAGCTTAGTGAGCAATCAGCCCCAGCATTTT CASSLVSNQPQHF TRBJ1-5 - TRBV11-2 -
TGCGCCAGCAGCCTCGGGACTAGCGCCCTGAACACCGGGGAGCTGTTTTTT CASSLGTSALNTGELFF TRBJ2-2 - TRBV5-1 TRBD2
TGTGCCAGCAGCTCGGCGGGGGCGGCGCCATATGGCTACACCTTC CASSSAGAAPYGYTF TRBJ1-2 - TRBV5-5 -
TGCGCCAGCAGCCTGCCCGTGAGCGCAGGGGGTAACGAGCAGTACTTC CASSLPVSAGGNEQYF TRBJ2-7 - TRBV5-1 TRBD1
TGTGCCAGCAGCCGGAGGTCCGTTGAGCCATCCTACGAGCAGTACTTC CASSRRSVEPSYEQYF TRBJ2-7 - TRBV2 -
TGTGCCAGCAGCGGCGGACTAGCGGTAGCCTACGAGCAGTACTTC CASSGGLAVAYEQYF TRBJ2-7 - TRBV9 TRBD2
TGTGCCAGCAGCATTCGGCCCGCCACTGAAGCTTTCTTT CASSIRPATEAFF TRBJ1-1 - TRBV7-6 -
TGTGCCAGCAGCCAGACAGGGCAGGGCACCGGGGAGCTGTTTTTT CASSQTGQGTGELFF TRBJ2-2 once TRBV7-2 TRBD1
TGTGCCATCAGTGAGTCAGGACAGGGGGTTCGCAATGAGCAGTTCTTC CAISESGQGVRNEQFF TRBJ2-1 - TRBV10-3 TRBD1
TGTGCCAGCAGCTTAGTCGAGACTAGCGGGAGGGCAAGCGACAATGAGCAGTTCTTC CASSLVETSGRASDNEQFF TRBJ2-1 - TRBV7-9 TRBD2
TGTGCCAGCAGTGACTCGCGGACTAGCGGCTACGAGCAGTACTTC CASSDSRTSGYEQYF TRBJ2-7 - TRBV25-1 TRBD2
TGTGCCAGCAGTGCGGGGACGGTTCATGAAAAACTGTTTTTT CASSAGTVHEKLFF TRBJ1-4 - TRBV28 -
TGTGCCAGTAGTAGGACCGCCACTAACTATGGCTACACCTTC CASSRTATNYGYTF TRBJ1-2 once TRBV19 -
TGTGCCAGCAGCGTAGAGGTTAGTAAGGCGGAGACCCAGTACTTC CASSVEVSKAETQYF TRBJ2-5 - TRBV9 -
TGTGCCAGCTCACCAACCCAGGGGCAAGAGACCCAGTACTTC CASSPTQGQETQYF TRBJ2-5 - TRBV18 -
TGTGCCAGCAGTCCCCGGATCGGGAGCTCCTACGAGCAGTACTTC CASSPRIGSSYEQYF TRBJ2-7 - TRBV27 -
TGTGCCAGCAGCCCTCGTCGCCTCCCCTACAATGAGCAGTTCTTC CASSPRRLPYNEQFF TRBJ2-1 - TRBV5-8 -
TGTGCCAGCAGCTTGGCCAGCGGGAGGGATCCCAGCACAGATACGCAGTATTTT CASSLASGRDPSTDTQYF TRBJ2-3 - TRBV5-6 TRBD2
TGTGCCAGCATTAGGGATTTGAACACCGGGGAGCTGTTTTTT CASIRDLNTGELFF TRBJ2-2 - TRBV6-1 -
TGTGCCAGCAGCCATGCCCCGGCTGGTCAGCCCCAGCATTTT CASSHAPAGQPQHF TRBJ1-5 - TRBV5-5 -
TGCGCCAGCAGCCAAGAAGGCAGGGGCGACTACGAGCAGTACTTC CASSQEGRGDYEQYF TRBJ2-7 - TRBV4-3 -
TGTGCCAGCCAGTCGTCGGGGTTCAGCCAGTACTTC CASQSSGFSQYF TRBJ2-5 - TRBV2 -
TGCGCCAGCAGCTTACTCCAACAGAACACCGGGGAGCTGTTTTTT CASSLLQQNTGELFF TRBJ2-2 - TRBV5-1 -
TGTGCCAGCAGCCTATCTAGGGAGTACCAAGAGACCCAGTACTTC CASSLSREYQETQYF TRBJ2-5 - TRBV7-7 -
TGTGCCAGCAGTCCAGGGACAACGAACACCGGGGAGCTGTTTTTT CASSPGTTNTGELFF TRBJ2-2 - TRBV6-5 -
TGTGCCAGTAGTACCTGGGACAGCAACTATGGCTACACCTTC CASSTWDSNYGYTF TRBJ1-2 once TRBV19 TRBD1
TGTGCCAGCAGCGTAGTGGGGGGAGAGAACACCGGGGAGCTGTTTTTT CASSVVGGENTGELFF TRBJ2-2 once TRBV9 -
TGTGCCAGCAGTTTGGGGACTATCAATCAGCCCCAGCATTTT CASSLGTINQPQHF TRBJ1-5 - TRBV27 -
TGTGCCAGCAGCGCCTTTGTCAGCAGAGGTTCCTACGAGCAGTACTTC CASSAFVSRGSYEQYF TRBJ2-7 - TRBV5-4 -
TGCAGCGCTGGGACAGGGTATGGCTACACCTTC CSAGTGYGYTF TRBJ1-2 - TRBV29-1 TRBD1
TGTGCCATCGCAGACAGCGGGAGGGGGATCACAGATACGCAGTATTTT CAIADSGRGITDTQYF TRBJ2-3 - TRBV10-3 TRBD2
TGTGCCAGTAGTATAGATGGGACAGGGGCTATGAACACTGAAGCTTTCTTT CASSIDGTGAMNTEAFF TRBJ1-1 - TRBV19 TRBD1